The subject of this entry is one TCR beta chain. The antigen is unknown. There are 13 residues in the CDR3. Germline V gene sequence: CDR1 SQVTM, CDR2 ANQGSEA. Between the trimmed V and J ends, which lost 4 bases and 4 bases, there was a span of 11 bases. The data were obtained in a study of post-analysis software for immune sequencing data. The wider study: Some patients lacked subtype; others had relapsing-remitting, secondary progressive or progressive-relapsing disease.

Study-level results: Controls had significantly higher normalized Chao1 diversity than multiple sclerosis patients. With F measure, samples from one preparation batch clustered together strongly. Compared with controls, patients had more of about 5 TRBV segments, including TRBV5-6, TRBV5-1 and TRBV20-1.

TCR beta libraries were prepared from cDNA with unique molecular identifiers. Via MiXCR, TCRdb re-called the PCR reads, giving one row per CDR3 protein. The sample contains 750,000 to 950,000 distinct CDR3 sequences, about 57% of which appear only once. The receptor was isolated from a girl between 5 and 17 years old with multiple sclerosis. This chain uses TRBV29-1 with TRBJ2-1; D unclear. The sequenced sample consisted of blood. The chain's CDR3 is CSVAPDAYNEQFF. CDR3 nucleotides: TGCAGCGTTGCTCCAGACGCATACAATGAGCAGTTCTTC.